This T cell receptor beta chain was identified in a study of T cell responses to AZD1222 COVID-19 vaccine (dated by TCRdb to about 2021). About the investigation overall: AZD1222 recipients with second doses at about 4 weeks or about 12 weeks were pooled, because spike-specific TCR depth and breadth did not differ between schedules. Trial participants were enrolled by age into subgroups of 18-55, 56-69 and 70-plus years, and around 150, 28 and 57 TCR-sequenced participants, respectively, were included in these subgroups. TCR sequencing covered 233 trial participants: 200 to 210 given two doses of AZD1222 and approximately 25 given two doses of MenACWY control vaccine.

What this sample's time point label stands for: baseline before first vaccination. Samples from vaccinated people were obtained from the UK trials COV001 and COV002, which included a single-blind randomized controlled phase 2/3 trial of AZD1222 (ChAdOx1 nCoV-19) in healthy adults. Trial participant PBMC samples were collected at day 0 and day 28 after the second dose for TCRbeta chain sequencing. The investigation overall reported the following: Conclusions about previously exposed vaccinees are limited, since just five or six AZD1222 recipients were seropositive for SARS-CoV-2 at baseline. Epitopes outside the regions mutated in the B.1.351 and B.1.1.7 variants were reportedly recognized by nearly half of the unique spike-specific TCRs. CD4 TCRs associated with the vaccine covered the entire spike protein, and the dominant responses were in regions 160-218 and 743-854. Participants were mostly white British and included more females than males, and it was suggested by the authors that clonal diversity may have been underestimated. The 56-69-year group was small, and its depth increase did not reach significance, likely because of low power. A significant rise in spike-specific TCR breadth and depth was observed after two AZD1222 doses relative to day 0 and relative to MenACWY recipients. Because no day 14 peak-response samples were available, the repertoires could be characterized only after the peak T cell response.

The CDR3 holds 15 amino acids from the cysteine to the phenylalanine. Of the read, only the CDR3 DNA is kept; its 45 bases are in frame from base 1. Trimming leaves V shorter by 5 bases and J shorter by 5 bases, with the junction holding 7 bases beyond the gene matches. Looking up the germline V gene yields CDR1 SGHRS and CDR2 YFSETQ. The CDR3 regions of human TCRbeta chains were analyzed by immunosequencing. As for the original processing: Repertoire TCRs were matched against a reference library of SARS-CoV-2-specific TCRs generated with the MIRA antigen-specificity platform. Breadth was defined as the fraction of unique TCRs that were SARS-CoV-2-associated, and depth was defined as the fraction of total T cells that were SARS-CoV-2-associated. Using the MIRA data, each spike-specific TCR was assigned both to the spike region to which the TCR was reactive and to a CD4 or CD8 class. Log10-transformed breadth and depth values were compared by one-way ANOVA with Sidak's multiple comparisons tests. The source is immuneACCESS, and TCRdb retained only in-frame sequences with V and J called. Part of the clones is not carried over; for the studies checked, unresolved V genes explain less than half of this, and the remainder is unexplained. That table is the source of V, J and clone size, and D and trimming were worked out from the DNA. Across this sample there are 90,000 to 120,000 clones, with 70% to 90% seen only once. The ten top clones hold 5.5% to 8.5% of the sample.

On this clone itself: It has no known antigen specificity. No base quality values were provided; no much bigger clone lies one nucleotide off.

This receptor was identified in an adult in good health. This chain joins TRBV5-1 to TRBJ2-4; the junction holds 10 bases that match TRBD1. Material: peripheral blood, obtained on day 0 of AZD1222 vaccination. At the DNA level, the sequence is TGCGCCAGCAGGAGTCAGACAGGGGGCGAAAACATTCAGTACTTC. Its protein reads: CASRSQTGGENIQYF.